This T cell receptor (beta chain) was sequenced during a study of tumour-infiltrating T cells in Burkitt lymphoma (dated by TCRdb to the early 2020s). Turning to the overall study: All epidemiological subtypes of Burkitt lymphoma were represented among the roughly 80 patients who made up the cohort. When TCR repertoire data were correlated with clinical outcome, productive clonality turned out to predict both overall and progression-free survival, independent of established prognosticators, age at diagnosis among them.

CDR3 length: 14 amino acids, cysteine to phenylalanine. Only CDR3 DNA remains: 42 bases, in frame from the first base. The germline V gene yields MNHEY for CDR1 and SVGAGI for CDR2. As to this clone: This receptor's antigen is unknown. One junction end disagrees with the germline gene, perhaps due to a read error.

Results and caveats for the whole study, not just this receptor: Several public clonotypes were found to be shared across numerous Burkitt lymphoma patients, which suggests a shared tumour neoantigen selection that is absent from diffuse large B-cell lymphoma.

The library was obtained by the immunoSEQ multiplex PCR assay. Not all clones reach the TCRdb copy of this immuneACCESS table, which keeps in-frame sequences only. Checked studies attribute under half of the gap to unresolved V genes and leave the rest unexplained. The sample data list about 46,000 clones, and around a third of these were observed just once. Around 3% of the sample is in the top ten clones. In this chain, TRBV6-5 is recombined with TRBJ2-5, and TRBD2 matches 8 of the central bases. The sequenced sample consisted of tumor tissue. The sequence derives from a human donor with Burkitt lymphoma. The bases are TGTACCAGCAGTTACTCGGGGGGGCCAGAGACCCAGTACTTC. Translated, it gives CTSSYSGGPETQYF.